This T cell receptor (beta chain) was retrieved from a study of T-cell memory formation after mild COVID-19. Across the whole study: TCR clusters were mostly confined to one donor each. General observations from the study: Among CD4+ contracting clones, most were CM and EM, and CD8+ ones EMRA.

MiXCR was run by TCRdb on the 5' RACE reads, yielding one entry per CDR3 protein. The sample lists 350,000 to 400,000 distinct CDR3 sequences, 20% to 25% seen once, with around an eighth in the top ten. The CDR3 spans 14 residues. Germline CDR1 is SGHRS and CDR2 is YFSETQ. The ends lost 0 bases at V and 3 bases at J; junction bases unmatched: 2. Points on this clonotype: Its antigen remains unknown.

The sequence was collected from an adult woman who had mild COVID-19 (a few samples of this study predate the infection). Cell type and time point are not known. The sequencing input was PBMCs or a T cell subset sorted from them (not recorded which). This chain connects TRBV5-1 to TRBJ2-7; 8 bases are shared with TRBD1. The CDR3 loop reads CASSLDGQGYEQYF. The CDR3, as DNA: TGCGCCAGCAGCTTGGATGGACAGGGCTACGAGCAGTACTTC.